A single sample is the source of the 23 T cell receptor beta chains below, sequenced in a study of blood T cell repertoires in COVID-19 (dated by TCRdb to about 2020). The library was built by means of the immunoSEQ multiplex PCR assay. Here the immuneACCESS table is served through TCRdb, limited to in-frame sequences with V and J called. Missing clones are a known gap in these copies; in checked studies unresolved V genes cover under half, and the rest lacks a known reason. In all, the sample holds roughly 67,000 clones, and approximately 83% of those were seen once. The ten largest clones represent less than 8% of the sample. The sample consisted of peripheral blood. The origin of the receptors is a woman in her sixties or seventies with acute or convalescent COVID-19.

CDR3 amino acids: CASSLDSIYGYTF. CDR3 coding DNA: TGCGCCAGCAGCTTGGACAGCATCTATGGCTACACCTTC. The J gene is TRBJ1-2, the V gene TRBV5-1; D is ambiguous. The germline V gene encodes CDR1 SGHRS and CDR2 YFSETQ. Trimming left V 0 bases short and J 4 bases short, with 7 bases between. This CDR3 comprises 13 residues.

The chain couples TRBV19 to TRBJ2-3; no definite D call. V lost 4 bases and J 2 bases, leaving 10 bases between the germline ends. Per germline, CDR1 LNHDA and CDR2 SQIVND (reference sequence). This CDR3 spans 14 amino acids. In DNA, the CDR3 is TGTGCCAGTAGTAAGCGAGCGCACACAGATACGCAGTATTTT. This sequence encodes CASSKRAHTDTQYF.

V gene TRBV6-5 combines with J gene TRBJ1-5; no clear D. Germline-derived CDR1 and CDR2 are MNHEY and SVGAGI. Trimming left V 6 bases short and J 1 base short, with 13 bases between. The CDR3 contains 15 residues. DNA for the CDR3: TGTGCCAGCAGAATGATGGCCGGGAGCAATCAGCCCCAGCATTTT. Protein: CASRMMAGSNQPQHF.

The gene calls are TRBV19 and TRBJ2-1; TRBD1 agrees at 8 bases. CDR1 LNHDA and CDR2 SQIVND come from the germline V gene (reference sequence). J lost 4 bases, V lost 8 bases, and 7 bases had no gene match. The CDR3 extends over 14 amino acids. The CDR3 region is CASRAGGAYNEQFF. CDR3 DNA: TGTGCCAGTCGGGCAGGGGGCGCGTACAATGAGCAGTTCTTC.

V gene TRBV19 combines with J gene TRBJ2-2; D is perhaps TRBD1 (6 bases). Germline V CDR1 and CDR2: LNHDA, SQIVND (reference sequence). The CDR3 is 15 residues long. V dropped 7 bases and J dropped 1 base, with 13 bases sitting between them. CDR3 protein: CASNDPGQNTGELFF. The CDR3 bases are TGTGCCAGTAATGATCCGGGACAGAACACCGGGGAGCTGTTTTTT. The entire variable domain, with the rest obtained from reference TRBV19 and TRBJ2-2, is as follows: DGGITQSPKYLFRKEGQNVTLSCEQNLNHDAMYWYRQDPGQGLRLIYYSQIVNDFQKGDIAEGYSVSREKKESFPLTVTSAQKNPTAFYLCASNDPGQNTGELFFGEGSRLTVL.

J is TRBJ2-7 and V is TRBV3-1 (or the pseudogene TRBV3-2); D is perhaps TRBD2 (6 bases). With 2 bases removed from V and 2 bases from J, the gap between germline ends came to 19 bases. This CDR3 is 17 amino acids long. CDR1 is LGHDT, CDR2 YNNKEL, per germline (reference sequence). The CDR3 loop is CASSQPFPGLQAYEQYF. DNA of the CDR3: TGTGCCAGCAGCCAACCATTCCCGGGACTCCAAGCCTACGAGCAGTACTTC.

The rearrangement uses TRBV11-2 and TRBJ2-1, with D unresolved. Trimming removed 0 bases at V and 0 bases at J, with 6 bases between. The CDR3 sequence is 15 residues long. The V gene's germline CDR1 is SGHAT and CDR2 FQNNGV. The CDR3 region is CASSLEPSSYNEQFF. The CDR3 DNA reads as TGTGCCAGCAGCTTAGAACCGAGCTCCTACAATGAGCAGTTCTTC.

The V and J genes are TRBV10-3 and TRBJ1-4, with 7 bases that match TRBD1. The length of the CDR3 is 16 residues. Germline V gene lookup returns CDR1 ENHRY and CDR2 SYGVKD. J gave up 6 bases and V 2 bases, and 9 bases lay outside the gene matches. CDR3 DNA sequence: TGTGCCATCAGTGAGAGTCAGGGGGATTTGGATGAAAAACTGTTTTTT. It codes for CAISESQGDLDEKLFF.

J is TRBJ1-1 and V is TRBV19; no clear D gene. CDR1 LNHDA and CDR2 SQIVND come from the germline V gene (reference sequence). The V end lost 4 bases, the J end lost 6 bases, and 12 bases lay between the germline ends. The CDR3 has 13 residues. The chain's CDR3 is CASSSPLGPEAFF. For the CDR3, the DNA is TGTGCCAGTAGTAGCCCACTGGGCCCTGAAGCTTTCTTT. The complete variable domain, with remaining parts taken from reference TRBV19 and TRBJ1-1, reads DGGITQSPKYLFRKEGQNVTLSCEQNLNHDAMYWYRQDPGQGLRLIYYSQIVNDFQKGDIAEGYSVSREKKESFPLTVTSAQKNPTAFYLCASSSPLGPEAFFGQGTRLTVV.

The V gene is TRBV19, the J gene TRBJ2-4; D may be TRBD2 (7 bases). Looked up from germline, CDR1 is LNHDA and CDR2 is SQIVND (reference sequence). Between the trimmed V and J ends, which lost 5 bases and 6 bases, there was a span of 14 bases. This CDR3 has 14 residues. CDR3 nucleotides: TGTGCCAGTAGTTCAAGGGGGGAGGGAAACATTCAGTACTTC. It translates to CASSSRGEGNIQYF.

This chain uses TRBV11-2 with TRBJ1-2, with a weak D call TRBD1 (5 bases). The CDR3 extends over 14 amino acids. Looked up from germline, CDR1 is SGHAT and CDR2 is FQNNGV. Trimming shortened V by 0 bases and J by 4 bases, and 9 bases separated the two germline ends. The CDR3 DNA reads TGTGCCAGCAGCTTAGAGGGCAGGGCCTATGGCTACACCTTC. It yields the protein CASSLEGRAYGYTF.

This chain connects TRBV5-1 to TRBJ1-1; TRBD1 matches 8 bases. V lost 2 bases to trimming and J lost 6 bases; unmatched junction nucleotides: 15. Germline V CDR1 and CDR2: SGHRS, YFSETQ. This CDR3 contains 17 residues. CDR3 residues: CASSFTTSSGGASEAFF. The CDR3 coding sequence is TGCGCCAGCAGCTTTACTACCTCATCAGGGGGCGCGTCTGAAGCTTTCTTT.

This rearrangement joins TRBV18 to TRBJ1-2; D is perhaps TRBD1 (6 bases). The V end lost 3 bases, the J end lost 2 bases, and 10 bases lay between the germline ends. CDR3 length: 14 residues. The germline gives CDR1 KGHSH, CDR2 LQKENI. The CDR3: CASSPRDMNYGYTF. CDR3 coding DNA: TGTGCCAGCTCACCCCGGGACATGAACTATGGCTACACCTTC.

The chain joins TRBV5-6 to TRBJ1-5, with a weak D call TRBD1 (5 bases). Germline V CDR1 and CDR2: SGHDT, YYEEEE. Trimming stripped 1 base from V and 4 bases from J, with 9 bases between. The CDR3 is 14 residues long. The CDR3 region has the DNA TGTGCCAGCAGCTTGCGTCGGGGGAATCAGCCCCAGCATTTT. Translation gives CASSLRRGNQPQHF. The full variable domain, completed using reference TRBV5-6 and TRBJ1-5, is DAGVTQSPTHLIKTRGQQVTLRCSPKSGHDTVSWYQQALGQGPQFIFQYYEEEERQRGNFPDRFSGHQFPNYSSELNVNALLLGDSALYLCASSLRRGNQPQHFGDGTRLSIL.

The CDR3 protein is CASAVGGVYEQYF. CDR3 sequence (DNA): TGTGCCAGCGCAGTGGGGGGGGTCTACGAGCAGTACTTC. The rearrangement uses TRBV2 and TRBJ2-7; 7 bases line up with TRBD2. Germline V CDR1 and CDR2: SNHLY, FYNNEI. The CDR3 is 13 residues long. Trimming removed 8 bases from V and 3 bases from J; junction bases left unmatched: 7. The entire variable domain, with the rest obtained from reference TRBV2 and TRBJ2-7, is as follows: EPEVTQTPSHQVTQMGQEVILRCVPISNHLYFYWYRQILGQKVEFLVSFYNNEISEKSEIFDDQFSVERPDGSNFTLKIRSTKLEDSAMYFCASAVGGVYEQYFGPGTRLTVT.

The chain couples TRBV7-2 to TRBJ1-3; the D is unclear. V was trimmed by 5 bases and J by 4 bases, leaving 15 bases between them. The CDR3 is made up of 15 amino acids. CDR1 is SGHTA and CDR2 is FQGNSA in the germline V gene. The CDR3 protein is CASSPDISQGNTIYF. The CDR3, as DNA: TGTGCCAGCAGCCCCGACATTTCCCAGGGAAACACCATATATTTT.

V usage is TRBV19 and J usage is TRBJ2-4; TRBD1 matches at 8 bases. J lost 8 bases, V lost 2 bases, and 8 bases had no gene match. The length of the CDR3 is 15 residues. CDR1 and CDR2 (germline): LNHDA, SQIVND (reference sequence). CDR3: CASSIRGQGRDIQYF. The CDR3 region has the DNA TGTGCCAGTAGTATAAGAGGACAGGGAAGGGACATTCAGTACTTC.

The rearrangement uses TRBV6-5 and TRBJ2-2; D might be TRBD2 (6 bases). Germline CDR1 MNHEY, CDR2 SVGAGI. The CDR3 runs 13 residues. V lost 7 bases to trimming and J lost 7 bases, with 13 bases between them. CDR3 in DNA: TGTGCCAGCATTAGGACGCGGGGCGGGGAGCTGTTTTTT. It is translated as CASIRTRGGELFF.

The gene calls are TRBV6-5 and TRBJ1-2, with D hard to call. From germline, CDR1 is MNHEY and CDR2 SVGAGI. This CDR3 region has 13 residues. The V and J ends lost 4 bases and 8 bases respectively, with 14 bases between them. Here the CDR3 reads CASSFGAGQGYTF. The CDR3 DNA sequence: TGTGCCAGCAGTTTCGGTGCAGGTCAGGGCTACACCTTC.

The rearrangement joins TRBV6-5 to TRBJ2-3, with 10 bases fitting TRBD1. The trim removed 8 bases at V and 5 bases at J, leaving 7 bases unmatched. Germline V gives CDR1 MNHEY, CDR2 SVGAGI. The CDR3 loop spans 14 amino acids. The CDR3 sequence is CASALTGGQDTQYF. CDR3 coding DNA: TGTGCCAGCGCCCTGACAGGGGGCCAAGATACGCAGTATTTT.

The DNA for the CDR3 is TGCGCCAGCAGCTGGGGAAGCGGCTATGGCTACACCTTC. It specifies CASSWGSGYGYTF. This sequence joins TRBV5-1 and TRBJ1-2; D ambiguous. Trimming removed 3 bases at V and 4 bases at J, with 10 bases between. Germline V gene lookup returns CDR1 SGHRS and CDR2 YFSETQ. This CDR3 contains 13 residues.

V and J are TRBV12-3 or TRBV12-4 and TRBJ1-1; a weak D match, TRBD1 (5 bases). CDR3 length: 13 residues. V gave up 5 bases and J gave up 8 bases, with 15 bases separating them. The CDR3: CASSIQGKAEAFF. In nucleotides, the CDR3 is TGTGCCAGCAGTATCCAGGGAAAGGCCGAAGCTTTCTTT.

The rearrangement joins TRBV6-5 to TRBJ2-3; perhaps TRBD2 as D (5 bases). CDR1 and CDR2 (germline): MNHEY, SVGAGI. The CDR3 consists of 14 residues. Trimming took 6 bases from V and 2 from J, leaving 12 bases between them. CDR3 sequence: CASRTGILTDTQYF. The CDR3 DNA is TGTGCCAGCAGGACCGGGATTCTCACAGATACGCAGTATTTT.